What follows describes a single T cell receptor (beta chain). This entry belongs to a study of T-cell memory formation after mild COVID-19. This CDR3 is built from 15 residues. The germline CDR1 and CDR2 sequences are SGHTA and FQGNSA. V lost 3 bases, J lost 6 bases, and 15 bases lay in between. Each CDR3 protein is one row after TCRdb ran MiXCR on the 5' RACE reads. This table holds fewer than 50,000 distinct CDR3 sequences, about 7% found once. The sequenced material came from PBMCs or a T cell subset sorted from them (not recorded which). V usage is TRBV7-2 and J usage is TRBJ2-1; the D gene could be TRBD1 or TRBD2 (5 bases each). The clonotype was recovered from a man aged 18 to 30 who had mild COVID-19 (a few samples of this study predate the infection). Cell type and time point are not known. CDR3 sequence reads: CASSFRDPSFNEQFF. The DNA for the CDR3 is TGTGCCAGCAGCTTCCGGGACCCCTCATTCAATGAGCAGTTCTTC. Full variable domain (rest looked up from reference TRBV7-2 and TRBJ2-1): GAGVSQSPSNKVTEKGKDVELRCDPISGHTALYWYRQSLGQGLEFLIYFQGNSAPDKSGLPSDRFSAERTGGSVSTLTIQRTQQEDSAVYLCASSFRDPSFNEQFFGPGTRLTVL.